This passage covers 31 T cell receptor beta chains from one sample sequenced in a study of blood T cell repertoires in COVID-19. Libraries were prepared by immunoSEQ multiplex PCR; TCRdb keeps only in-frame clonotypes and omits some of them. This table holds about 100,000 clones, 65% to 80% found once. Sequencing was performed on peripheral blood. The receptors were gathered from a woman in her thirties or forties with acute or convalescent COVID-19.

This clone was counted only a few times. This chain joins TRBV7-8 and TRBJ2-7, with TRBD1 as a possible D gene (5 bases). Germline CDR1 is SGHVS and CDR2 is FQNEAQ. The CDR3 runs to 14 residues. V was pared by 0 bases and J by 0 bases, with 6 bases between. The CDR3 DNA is TGTGCCAGCAGCTTAGCTGACAGCTCCTACGAGCAGTACTTC. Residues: CASSLADSSYEQYF.

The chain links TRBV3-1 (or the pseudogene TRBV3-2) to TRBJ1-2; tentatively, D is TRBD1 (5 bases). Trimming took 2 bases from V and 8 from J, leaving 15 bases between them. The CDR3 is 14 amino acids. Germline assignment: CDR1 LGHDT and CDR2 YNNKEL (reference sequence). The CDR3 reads CASSQSGGRGGYTF. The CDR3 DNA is TGTGCCAGCAGCCAATCGGGGGGACGGGGAGGCTACACCTTC.

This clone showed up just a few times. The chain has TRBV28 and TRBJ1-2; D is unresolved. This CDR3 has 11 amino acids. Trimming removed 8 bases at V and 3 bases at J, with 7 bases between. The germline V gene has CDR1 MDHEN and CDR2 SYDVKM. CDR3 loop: CASGQDYGYTF. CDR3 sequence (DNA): TGTGCCAGCGGGCAGGACTATGGCTACACCTTC.

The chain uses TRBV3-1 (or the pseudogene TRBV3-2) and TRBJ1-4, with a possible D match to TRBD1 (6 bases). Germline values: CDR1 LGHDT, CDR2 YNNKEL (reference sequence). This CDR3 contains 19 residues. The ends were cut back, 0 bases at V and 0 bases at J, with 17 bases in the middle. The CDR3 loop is CASSQDLGQWYATNEKLFF. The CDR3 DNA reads TGTGCCAGCAGCCAAGATTTAGGACAGTGGTATGCAACTAATGAAAAACTGTTTTTT.

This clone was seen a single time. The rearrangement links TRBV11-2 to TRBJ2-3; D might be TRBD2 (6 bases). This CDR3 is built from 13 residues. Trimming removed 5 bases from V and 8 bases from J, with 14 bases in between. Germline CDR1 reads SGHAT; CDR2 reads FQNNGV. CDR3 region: CASSAAGLGTQYF. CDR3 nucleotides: TGTGCCAGCAGCGCAGCGGGCCTTGGTACGCAGTATTTT.

The CDR3 bases are TGCGCCAGCAGCCAAGACAGGGGAGCCACAGATACGCAGTATTTT. Protein: CASSQDRGATDTQYF. The rearrangement joins TRBV4-1 to TRBJ2-3; possibly TRBD1 for D (6 bases). Deletions cut 0 bases from V and 2 bases from J, with 9 bases between. The CDR3 consists of 15 residues. The V gene's germline CDR1 is MGHRA and CDR2 YSYEKL.

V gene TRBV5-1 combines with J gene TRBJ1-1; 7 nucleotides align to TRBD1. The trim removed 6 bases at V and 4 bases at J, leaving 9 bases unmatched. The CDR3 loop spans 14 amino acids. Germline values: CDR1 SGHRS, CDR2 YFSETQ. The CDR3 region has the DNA TGCGCCAGCACCCCCCAGACAGGGAGCACTGAAGCTTTCTTT. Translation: CASTPQTGSTEAFF.

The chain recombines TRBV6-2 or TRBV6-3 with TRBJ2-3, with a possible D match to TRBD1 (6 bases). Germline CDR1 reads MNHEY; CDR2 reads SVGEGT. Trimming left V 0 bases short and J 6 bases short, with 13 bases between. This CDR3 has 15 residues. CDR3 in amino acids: CASSYSMGAGDTQYF. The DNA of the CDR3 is TGTGCCAGCAGTTACTCGATGGGGGCCGGGGATACGCAGTATTTT.

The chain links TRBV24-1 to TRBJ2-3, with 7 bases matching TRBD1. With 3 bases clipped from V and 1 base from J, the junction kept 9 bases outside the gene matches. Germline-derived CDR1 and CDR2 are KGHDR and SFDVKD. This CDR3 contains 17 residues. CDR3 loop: CATSDPKTGDGTDTQYF. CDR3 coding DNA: TGTGCCACCAGTGATCCCAAAACAGGGGACGGCACAGATACGCAGTATTTT.

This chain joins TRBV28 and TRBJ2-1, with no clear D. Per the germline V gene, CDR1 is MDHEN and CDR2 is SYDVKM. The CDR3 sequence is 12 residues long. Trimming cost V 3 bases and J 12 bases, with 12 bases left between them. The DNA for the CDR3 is TGTGCCAGCAGTTTCCCTCAATTGCGGCAGTTCTTC. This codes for CASSFPQLRQFF.

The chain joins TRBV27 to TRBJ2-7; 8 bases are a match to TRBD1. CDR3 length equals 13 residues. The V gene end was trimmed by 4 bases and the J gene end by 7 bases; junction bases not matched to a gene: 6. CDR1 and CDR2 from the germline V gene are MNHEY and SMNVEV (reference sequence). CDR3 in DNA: TGTGCCAGCAGTTATCCGGGACAGGTAGAGCAGTACTTC. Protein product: CASSYPGQVEQYF.

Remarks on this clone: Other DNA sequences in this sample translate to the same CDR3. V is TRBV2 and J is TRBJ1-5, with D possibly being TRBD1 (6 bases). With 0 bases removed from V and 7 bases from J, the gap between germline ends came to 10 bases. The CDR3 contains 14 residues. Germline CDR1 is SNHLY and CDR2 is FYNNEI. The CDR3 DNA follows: TGTGCCAGCAGTGAAGCCATTAGGGGGCAGCCCCAGCATTTT. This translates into CASSEAIRGQPQHF.

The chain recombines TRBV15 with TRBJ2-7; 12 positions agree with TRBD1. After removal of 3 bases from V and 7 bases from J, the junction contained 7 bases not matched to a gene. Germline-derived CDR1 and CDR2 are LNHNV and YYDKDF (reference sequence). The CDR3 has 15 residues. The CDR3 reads CATSRGGQGAEEQYF. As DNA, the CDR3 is TGTGCCACCAGCAGGGGGGGACAGGGGGCGGAGGAGCAGTACTTC.

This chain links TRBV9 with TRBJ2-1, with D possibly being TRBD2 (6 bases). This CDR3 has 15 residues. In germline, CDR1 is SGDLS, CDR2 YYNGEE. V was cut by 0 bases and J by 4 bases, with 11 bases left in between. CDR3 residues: CASSVAGGLYNEQFF. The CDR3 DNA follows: TGTGCCAGCAGCGTAGCTGGGGGACTTTACAATGAGCAGTTCTTC.

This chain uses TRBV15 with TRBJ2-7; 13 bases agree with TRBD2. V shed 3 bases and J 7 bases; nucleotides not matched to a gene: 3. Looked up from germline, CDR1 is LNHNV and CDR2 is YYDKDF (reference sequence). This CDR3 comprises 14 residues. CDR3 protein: CATSRGLAGIEQYF. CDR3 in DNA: TGTGCCACCAGCAGGGGACTAGCGGGGATTGAGCAGTACTTC.

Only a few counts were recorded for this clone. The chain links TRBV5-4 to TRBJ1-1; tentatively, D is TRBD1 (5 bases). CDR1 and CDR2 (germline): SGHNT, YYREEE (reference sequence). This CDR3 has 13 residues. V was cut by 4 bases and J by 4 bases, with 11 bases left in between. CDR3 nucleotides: TGTGCCAGCAGCCCGCAGGGCGGCACTGAAGCTTTCTTT. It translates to CASSPQGGTEAFF.

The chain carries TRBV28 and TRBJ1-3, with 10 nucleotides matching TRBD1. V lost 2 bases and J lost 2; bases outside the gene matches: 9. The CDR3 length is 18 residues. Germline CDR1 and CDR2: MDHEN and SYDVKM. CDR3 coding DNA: TGTGCCAGCAGTTTACGGAGAAGGGGACAGGGGCCTGGAAACACCATATATTTT. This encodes CASSLRRRGQGPGNTIYF.

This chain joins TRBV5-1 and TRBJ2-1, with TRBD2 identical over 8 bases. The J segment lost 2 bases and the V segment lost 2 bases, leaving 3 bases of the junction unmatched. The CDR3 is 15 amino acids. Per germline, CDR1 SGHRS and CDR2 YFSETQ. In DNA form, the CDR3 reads TGCGCCAGCAGCTTAGCGGGGGCCCCCTACAATGAGCAGTTCTTC. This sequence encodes CASSLAGAPYNEQFF.

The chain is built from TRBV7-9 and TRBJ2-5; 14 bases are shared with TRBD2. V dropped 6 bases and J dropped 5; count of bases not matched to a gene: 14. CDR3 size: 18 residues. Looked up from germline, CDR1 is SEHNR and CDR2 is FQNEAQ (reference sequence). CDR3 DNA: TGTGCCAGCAGTCAGGTGCCAAGACTAGCGGGGGGGCCGGAGACCCAGTACTTC. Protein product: CASSQVPRLAGGPETQYF.

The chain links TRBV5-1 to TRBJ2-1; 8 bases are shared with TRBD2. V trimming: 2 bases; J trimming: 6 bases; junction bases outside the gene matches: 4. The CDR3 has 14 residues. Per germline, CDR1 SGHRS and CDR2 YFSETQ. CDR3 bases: TGCGCCAGCAGCTTCGGGGGGGTCTCCAATGAGCAGTTCTTC. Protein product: CASSFGGVSNEQFF.

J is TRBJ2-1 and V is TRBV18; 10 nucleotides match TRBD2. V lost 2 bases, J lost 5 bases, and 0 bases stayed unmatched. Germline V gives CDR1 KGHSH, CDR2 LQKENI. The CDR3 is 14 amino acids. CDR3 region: CASSPSGGDNEQFF. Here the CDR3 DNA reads TGTGCCAGCTCACCAAGCGGGGGGGACAATGAGCAGTTCTTC. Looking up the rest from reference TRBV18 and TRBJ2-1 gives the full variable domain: NAGVMQNPRHLVRRRGQEARLRCSPMKGHSHVYWYRQLPEEGLKFMVYLQKENIIDESGMPKERFSAEFPKEGPSILRIQQVVRGDSAAYFCASSPSGGDNEQFFGPGTRLTVL.

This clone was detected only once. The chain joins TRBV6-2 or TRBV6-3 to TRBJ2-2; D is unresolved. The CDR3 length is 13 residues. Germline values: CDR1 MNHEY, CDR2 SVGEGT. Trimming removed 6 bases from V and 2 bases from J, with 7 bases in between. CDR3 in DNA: TGTGCCAGCAGCTCCTATAACACCGGGGAGCTGTTTTTT. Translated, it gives CASSSYNTGELFF.

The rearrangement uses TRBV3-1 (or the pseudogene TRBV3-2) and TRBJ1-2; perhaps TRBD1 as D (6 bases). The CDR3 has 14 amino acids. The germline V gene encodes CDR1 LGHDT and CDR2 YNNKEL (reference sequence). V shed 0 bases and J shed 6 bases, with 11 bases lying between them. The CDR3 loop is CASSQEDRLHGYTF. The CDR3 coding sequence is TGTGCCAGCAGCCAAGAGGACAGACTCCATGGCTACACCTTC.

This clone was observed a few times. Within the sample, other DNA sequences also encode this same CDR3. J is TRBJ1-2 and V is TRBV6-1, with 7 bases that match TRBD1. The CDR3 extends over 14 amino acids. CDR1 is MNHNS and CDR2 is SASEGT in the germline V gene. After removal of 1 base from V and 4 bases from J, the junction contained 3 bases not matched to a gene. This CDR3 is CASSEESGGYGYTF. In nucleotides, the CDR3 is TGTGCCAGCAGTGAAGAATCAGGGGGCTATGGCTACACCTTC.

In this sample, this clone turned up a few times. The CDR3 spells CASKTRSYTDTQYF. CDR3 DNA sequence: TGTGCCAGCAAGACGAGGAGCTACACAGATACGCAGTATTTT. The chain is built from TRBV6-5 and TRBJ2-3; no clear D gene. Trimming took off 7 bases at V and 2 bases at J, with 13 bases between the two ends. Per germline, CDR1 MNHEY and CDR2 SVGAGI. The CDR3 loop spans 14 amino acids.

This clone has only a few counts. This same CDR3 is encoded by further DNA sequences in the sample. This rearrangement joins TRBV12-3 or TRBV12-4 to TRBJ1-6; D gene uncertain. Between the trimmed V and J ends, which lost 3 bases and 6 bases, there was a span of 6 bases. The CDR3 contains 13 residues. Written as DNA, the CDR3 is TGTGCCAGCAGTTTGAGTGGTAATTCACCCCTCCACTTT. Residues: CASSLSGNSPLHF.

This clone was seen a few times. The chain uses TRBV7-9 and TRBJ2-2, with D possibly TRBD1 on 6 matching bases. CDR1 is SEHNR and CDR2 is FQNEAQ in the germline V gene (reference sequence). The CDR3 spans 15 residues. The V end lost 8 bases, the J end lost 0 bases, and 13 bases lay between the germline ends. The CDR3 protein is CASRRDNANTGELFF. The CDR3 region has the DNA TGTGCCAGCCGCCGGGACAACGCGAACACCGGGGAGCTGTTTTTT. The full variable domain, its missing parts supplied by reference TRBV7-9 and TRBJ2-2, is DTGVSQNPRHKITKRGQNVTFRCDPISEHNRLYWYRQTLGQGPEFLTYFQNEAQLEKSRLLSDRFSAERPKGSFSTLEIQRTEQGDSAMYLCASRRDNANTGELFFGEGSRLTVL.

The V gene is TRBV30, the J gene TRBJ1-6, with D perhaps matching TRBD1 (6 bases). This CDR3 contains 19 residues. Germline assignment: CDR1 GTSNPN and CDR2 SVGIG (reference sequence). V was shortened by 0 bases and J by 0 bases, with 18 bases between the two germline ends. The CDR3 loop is CAWSVPGQNLVSYNSPLHF. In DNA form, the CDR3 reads TGTGCCTGGAGTGTTCCCGGACAGAATCTAGTCTCCTATAATTCACCCCTCCACTTT.

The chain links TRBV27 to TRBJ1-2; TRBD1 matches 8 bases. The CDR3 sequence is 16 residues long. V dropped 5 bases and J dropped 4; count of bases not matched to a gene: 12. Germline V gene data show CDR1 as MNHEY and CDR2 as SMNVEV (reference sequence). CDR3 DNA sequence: TGTGCCAGCAGTCCCACATGGACAGGGACCATCTATGGCTACACCTTC. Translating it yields CASSPTWTGTIYGYTF.

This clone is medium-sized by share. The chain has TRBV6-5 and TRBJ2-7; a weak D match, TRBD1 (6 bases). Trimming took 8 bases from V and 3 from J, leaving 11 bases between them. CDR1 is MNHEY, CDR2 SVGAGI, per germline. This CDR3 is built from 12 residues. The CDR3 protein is CASFGQYYEQYF. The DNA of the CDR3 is TGTGCCAGCTTCGGACAGTACTACGAGCAGTACTTC.

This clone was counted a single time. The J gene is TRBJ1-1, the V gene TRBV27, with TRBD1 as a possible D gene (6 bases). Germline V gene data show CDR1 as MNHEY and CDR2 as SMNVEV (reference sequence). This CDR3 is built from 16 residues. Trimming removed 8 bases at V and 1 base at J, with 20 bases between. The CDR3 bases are TGTGCCAGCCGTACACCCCCTACAGGGCCGAACACTGAAGCTTTCTTT. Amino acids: CASRTPPTGPNTEAFF.